This T cell receptor (beta chain) was identified in a study of Graves' ophthalmopathy and Graves' hyperthyroidism. RNA served as the template for amplifying TCR beta CDR3 regions. First-round RT-PCR relied on HTBI primers, and a second-round multiplex PCR came next. Each CDR3 protein is one row after TCRdb ran MiXCR on the multiplex PCR reads. The table shows roughly 400,000 distinct CDR3 sequences, with 17% occurring only once. This clonotype was seen at least ten times. The CDR3 has 18 amino acids. J was trimmed by 6 bases and V by 8 bases; bases with no gene match: 25. The chain joins TRBV12-3 or TRBV12-4 to TRBJ2-7; TRBD2 matches 7 bases. This TCR derives from an adult woman with stable Graves' hyperthyroidism. Sequenced material: peripheral blood. DNA for the CDR3: TGTGCCAGCGGAGCACTCGCGGGAGTGTGGGGTTTGGGTCGCGAGCAGTACTTC. Protein: CASGALAGVWGLGREQYF.